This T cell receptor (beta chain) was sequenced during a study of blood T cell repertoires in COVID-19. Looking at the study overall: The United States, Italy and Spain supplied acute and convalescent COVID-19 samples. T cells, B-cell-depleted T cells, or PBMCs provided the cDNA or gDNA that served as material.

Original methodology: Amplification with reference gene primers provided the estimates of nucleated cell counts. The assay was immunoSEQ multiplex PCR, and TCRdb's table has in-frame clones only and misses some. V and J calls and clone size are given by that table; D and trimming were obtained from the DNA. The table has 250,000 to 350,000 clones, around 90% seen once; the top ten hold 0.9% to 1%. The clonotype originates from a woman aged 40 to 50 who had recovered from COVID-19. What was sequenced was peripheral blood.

CDR3 nucleotide sequence: TGTGCCAGCAGGGCAGCGGGACTTAGCACAGATACGCAGTATTTT. Protein sequence: CASRAAGLSTDTQYF. This chain uses TRBV6-4 with TRBJ2-3, with TRBD2 matching 7 bases. The CDR3 is 15 residues long. CDR1 is MRHNA and CDR2 is SNTAGT in the germline V gene. J was trimmed by 0 bases and V by 6 bases; bases with no gene match: 6.